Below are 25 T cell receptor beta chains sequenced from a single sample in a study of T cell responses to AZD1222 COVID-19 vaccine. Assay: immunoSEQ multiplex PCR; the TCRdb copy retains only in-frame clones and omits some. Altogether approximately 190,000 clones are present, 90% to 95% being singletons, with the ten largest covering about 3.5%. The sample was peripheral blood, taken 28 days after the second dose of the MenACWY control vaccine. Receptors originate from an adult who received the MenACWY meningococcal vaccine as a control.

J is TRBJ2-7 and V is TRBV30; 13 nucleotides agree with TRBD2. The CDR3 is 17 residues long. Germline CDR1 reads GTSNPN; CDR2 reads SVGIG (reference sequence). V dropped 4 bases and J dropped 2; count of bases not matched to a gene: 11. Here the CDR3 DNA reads TGTGCCTGGACCCGGGGACTAGCGGGACAGTCCCCCTACGAGCAGTACTTC. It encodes CAWTRGLAGQSPYEQYF.

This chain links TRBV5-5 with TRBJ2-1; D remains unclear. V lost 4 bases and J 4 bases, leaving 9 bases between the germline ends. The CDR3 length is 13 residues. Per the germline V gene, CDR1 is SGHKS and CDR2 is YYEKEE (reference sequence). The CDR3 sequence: CASSGEVYNEQFF. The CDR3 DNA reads TGTGCCAGCAGCGGTGAGGTGTACAATGAGCAGTTCTTC.

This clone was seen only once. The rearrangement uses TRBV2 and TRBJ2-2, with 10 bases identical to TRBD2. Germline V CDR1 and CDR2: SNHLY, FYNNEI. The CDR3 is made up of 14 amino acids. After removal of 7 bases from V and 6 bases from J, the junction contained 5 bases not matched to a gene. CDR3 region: CASKGLAVSGELFF. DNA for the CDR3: TGTGCCAGCAAAGGACTAGCGGTCTCCGGGGAGCTGTTTTTT.

The CDR3 bases are TGTGCCAGCAGGGACATCTACAATGAGCAGTTCTTC. Translating gives CASRDIYNEQFF. The V and J genes are TRBV27 and TRBJ2-1, with D tentatively TRBD1 (5 bases). Germline-derived CDR1 and CDR2 are MNHEY and SMNVEV (reference sequence). The length of the CDR3 is 12 residues. V gave up 6 bases and J gave up 3 bases, with 6 bases separating them.

The CDR3 is CASTPTSAGVEAFF. CDR3 DNA sequence: TGTGCCAGCACTCCGACCTCCGCGGGGGTGGAAGCTTTCTTT. The V and J genes are TRBV28 and TRBJ1-1; possible D gene TRBD1, 5 bases. The ends were cut back, 7 bases at V and 8 bases at J, with 20 bases in the middle. This CDR3 has 14 amino acids. The germline gives CDR1 MDHEN, CDR2 SYDVKM. The whole variable domain, filled in from reference TRBV28 and TRBJ1-1, reads DVKVTQSSRYLVKRTGEKVFLECVQDMDHENMFWYRQDPGLGLRLIYFSYDVKMKEKGDIPEGYSVSREKKERFSLILESASTNQTSMYLCASTPTSAGVEAFFGQGTRLTVV.

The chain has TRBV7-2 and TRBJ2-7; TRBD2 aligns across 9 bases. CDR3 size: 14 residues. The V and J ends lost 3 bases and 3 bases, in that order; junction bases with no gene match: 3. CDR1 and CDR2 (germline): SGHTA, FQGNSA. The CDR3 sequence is CASSFRLAVYEQYF. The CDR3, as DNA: TGTGCCAGCAGCTTTAGACTAGCGGTCTACGAGCAGTACTTC.

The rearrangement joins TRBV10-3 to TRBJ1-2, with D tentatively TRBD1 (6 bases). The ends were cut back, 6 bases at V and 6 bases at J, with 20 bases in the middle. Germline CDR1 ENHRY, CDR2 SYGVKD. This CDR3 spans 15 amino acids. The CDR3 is CAIRPDSSSRHGYTF. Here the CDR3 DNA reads TGTGCCATCAGACCGGACAGCTCCAGTCGTCATGGCTACACCTTC.

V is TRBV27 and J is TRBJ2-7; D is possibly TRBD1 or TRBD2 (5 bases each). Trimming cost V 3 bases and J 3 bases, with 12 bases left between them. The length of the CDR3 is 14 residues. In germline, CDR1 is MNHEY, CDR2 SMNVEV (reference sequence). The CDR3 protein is CASSLVGPSYEQYF. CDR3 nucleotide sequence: TGTGCCAGCAGTTTGGTGGGACCGAGCTACGAGCAGTACTTC.

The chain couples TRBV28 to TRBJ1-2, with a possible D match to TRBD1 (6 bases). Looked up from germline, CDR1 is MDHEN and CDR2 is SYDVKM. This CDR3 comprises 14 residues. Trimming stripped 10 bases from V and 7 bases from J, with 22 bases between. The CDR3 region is CATRPRPGVSGYTF. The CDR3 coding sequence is TGTGCCACCCGCCCCCGGCCAGGGGTTTCTGGCTACACCTTC.

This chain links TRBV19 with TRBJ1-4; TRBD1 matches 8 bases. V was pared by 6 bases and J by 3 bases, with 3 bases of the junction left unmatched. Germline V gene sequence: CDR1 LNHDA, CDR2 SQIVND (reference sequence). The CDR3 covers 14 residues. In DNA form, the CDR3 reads TGTGCCAGTAGGCTACAGGGGGCTAATGAAAAACTGTTTTTT. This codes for CASRLQGANEKLFF.

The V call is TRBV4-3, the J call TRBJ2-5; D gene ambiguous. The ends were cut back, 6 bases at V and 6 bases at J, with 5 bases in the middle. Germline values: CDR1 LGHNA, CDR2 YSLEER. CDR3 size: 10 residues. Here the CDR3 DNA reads TGCGCCAGCAGGACGAAGACCCAGTACTTC. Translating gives CASRTKTQYF.

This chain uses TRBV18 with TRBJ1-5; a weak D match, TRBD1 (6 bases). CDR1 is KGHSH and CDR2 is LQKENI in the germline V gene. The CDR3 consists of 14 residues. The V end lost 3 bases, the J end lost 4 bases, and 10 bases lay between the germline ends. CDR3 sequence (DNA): TGTGCCAGCTCACCGGGCGACAGGAATCAGCCCCAGCATTTT. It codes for CASSPGDRNQPQHF.

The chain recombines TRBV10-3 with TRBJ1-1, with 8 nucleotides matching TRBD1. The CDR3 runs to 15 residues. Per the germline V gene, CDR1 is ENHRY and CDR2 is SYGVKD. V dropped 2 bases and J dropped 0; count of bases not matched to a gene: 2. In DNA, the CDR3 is TGTGCCATCAGTGAGCCGACAGGGGTGAACACTGAAGCTTTCTTT. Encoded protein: CAISEPTGVNTEAFF.

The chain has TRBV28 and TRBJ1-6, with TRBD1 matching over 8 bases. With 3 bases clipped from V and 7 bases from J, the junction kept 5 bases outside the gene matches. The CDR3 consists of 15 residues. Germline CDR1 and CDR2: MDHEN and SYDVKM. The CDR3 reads CASSFGQGTNSPLHF. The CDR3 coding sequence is TGTGCCAGCAGTTTCGGACAGGGAACCAATTCACCCCTCCACTTT.

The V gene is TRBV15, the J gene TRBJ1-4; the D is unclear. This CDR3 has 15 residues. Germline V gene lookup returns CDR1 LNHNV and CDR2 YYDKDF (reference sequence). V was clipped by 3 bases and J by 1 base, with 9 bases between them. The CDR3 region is CATSRVGETNEKLFF. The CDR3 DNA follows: TGTGCCACCAGCAGGGTCGGGGAAACTAATGAAAAACTGTTTTTT.

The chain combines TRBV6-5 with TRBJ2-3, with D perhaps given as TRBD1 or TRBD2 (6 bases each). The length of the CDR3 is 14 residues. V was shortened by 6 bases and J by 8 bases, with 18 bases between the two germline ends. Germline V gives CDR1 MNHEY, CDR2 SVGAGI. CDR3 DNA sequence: TGTGCCAGCAGAGAGGAGGGGGGCTTGGTTACGCAGTATTTT. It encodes CASREEGGLVTQYF.

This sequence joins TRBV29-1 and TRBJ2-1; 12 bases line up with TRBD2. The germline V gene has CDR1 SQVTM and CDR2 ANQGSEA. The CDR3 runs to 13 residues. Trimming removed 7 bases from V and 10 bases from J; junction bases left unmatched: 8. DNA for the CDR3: TGCAGCGGCCGACTAGCGGGAGTCGGCGAGCAGTTCTTC. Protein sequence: CSGRLAGVGEQFF.

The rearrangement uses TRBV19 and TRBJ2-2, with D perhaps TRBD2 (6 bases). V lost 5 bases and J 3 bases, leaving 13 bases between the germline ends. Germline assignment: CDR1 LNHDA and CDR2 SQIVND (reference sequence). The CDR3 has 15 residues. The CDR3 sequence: CASSQRRGDTGELFF. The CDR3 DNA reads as TGTGCCAGTAGTCAGAGGAGGGGCGACACCGGGGAGCTGTTTTTT. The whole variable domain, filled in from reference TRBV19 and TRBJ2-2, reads DGGITQSPKYLFRKEGQNVTLSCEQNLNHDAMYWYRQDPGQGLRLIYYSQIVNDFQKGDIAEGYSVSREKKESFPLTVTSAQKNPTAFYLCASSQRRGDTGELFFGEGSRLTVL.

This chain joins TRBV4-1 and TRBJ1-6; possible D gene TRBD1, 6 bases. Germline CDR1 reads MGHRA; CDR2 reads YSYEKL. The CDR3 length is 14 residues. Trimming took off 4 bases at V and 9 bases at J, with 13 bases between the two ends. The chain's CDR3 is CASSPKGGVSPLHF. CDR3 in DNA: TGCGCCAGCAGCCCCAAGGGGGGTGTTTCACCCCTCCACTTT.

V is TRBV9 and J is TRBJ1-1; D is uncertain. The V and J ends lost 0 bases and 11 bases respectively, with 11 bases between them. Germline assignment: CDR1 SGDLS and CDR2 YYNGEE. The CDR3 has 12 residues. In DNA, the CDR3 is TGTGCCAGCAGCGTAGAGGCGGGGAGGGCTTTCTTT. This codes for CASSVEAGRAFF.

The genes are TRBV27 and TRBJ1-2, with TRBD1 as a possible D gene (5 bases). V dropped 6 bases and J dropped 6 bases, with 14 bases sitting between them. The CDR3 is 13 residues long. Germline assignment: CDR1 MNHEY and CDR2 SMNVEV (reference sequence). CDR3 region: CASRPGTVDGYTF. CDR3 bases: TGTGCCAGCAGACCCGGGACTGTGGATGGCTACACCTTC.

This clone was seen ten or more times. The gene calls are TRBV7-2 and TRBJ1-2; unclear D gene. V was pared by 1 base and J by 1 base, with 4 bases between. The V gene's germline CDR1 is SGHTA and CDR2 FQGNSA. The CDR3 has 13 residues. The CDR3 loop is CASSLDNNYGYTF. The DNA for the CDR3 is TGTGCCAGCAGCTTAGACAATAACTATGGCTACACCTTC.

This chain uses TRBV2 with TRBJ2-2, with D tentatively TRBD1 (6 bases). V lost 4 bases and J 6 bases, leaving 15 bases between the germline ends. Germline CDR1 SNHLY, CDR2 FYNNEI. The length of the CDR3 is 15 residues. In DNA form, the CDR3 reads TGTGCCAGCAGTGCCCTAGTACAGGGATCCGGGGAGCTGTTTTTT. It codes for CASSALVQGSGELFF.

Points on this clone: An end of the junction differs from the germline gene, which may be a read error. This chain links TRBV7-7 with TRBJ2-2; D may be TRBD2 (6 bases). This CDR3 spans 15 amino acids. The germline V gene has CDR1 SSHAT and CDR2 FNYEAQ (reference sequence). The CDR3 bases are TGTGCTAGCAGTCTGGGGGGAGTGGGGACCGGGGAGCTGTTTTTT. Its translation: CASSLGGVGTGELFF.

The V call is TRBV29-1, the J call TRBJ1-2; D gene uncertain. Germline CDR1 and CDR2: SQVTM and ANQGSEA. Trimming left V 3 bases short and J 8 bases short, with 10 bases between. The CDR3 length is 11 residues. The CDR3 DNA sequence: TGCAGCGTTGACGGTGTTGAAGGCTACACCTTC. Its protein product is CSVDGVEGYTF.